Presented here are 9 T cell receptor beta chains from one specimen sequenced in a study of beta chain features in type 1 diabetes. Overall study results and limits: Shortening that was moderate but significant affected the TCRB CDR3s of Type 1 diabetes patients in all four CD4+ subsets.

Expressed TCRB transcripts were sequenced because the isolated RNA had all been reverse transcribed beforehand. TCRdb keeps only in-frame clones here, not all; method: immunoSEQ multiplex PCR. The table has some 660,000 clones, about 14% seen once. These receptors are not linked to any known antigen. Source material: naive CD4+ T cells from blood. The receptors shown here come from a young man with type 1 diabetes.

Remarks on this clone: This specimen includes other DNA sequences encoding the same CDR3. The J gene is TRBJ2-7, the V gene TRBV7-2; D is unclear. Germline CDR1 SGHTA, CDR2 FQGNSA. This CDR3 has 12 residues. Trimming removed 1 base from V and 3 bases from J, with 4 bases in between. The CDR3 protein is CASSLVGYEQYF. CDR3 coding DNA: TGTGCCAGCAGCTTAGTGGGCTACGAGCAGTACTTC.

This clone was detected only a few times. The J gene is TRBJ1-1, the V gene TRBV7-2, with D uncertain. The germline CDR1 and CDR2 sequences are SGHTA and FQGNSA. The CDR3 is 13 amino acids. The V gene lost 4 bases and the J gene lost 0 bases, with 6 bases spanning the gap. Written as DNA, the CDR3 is TGTGCCAGCAGCTCCGGGGTGAACACTGAAGCTTTCTTT. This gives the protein CASSSGVNTEAFF.

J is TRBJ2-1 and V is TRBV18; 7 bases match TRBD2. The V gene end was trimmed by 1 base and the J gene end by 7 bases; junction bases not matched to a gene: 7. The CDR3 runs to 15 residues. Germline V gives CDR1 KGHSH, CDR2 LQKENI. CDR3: CASSPRGGLSNEQFF. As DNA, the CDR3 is TGTGCCAGCTCACCACGGGGGGGACTGAGTAATGAGCAGTTCTTC.

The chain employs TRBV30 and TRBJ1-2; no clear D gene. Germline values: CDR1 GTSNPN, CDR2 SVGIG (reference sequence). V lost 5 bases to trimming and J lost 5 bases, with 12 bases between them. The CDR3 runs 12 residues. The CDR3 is CAWGRPGYGYTF. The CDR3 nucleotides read TGTGCCTGGGGTAGACCGGGATATGGCTACACCTTC.

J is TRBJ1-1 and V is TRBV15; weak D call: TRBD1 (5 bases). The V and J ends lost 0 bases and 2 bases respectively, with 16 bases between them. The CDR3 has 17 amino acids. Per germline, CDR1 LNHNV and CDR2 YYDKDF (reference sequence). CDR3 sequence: CATSREAGFGSNTEAFF. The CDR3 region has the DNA TGTGCCACCAGCAGAGAAGCAGGGTTTGGATCTAACACTGAAGCTTTCTTT.

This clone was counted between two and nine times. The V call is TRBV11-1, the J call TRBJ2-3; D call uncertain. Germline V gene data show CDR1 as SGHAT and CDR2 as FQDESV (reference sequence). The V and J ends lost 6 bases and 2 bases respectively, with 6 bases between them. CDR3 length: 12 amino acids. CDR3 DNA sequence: TGTGCCAGCAGGTCTACCACAGATACGCAGTATTTT. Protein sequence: CASRSTTDTQYF.

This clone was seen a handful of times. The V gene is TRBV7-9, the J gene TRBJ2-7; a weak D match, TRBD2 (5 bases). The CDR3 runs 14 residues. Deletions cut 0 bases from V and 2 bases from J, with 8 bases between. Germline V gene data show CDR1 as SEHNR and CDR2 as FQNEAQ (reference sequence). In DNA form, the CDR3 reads TGTGCCAGCAGCTTAGCCGGGATCCCCTACGAGCAGTACTTC. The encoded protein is CASSLAGIPYEQYF.

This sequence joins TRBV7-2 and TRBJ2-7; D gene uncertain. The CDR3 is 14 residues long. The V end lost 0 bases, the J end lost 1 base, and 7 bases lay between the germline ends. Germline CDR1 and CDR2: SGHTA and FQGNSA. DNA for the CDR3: TGTGCCAGCAGCTTAGCTCCTGGGTCCTACGAGCAGTACTTC. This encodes CASSLAPGSYEQYF.

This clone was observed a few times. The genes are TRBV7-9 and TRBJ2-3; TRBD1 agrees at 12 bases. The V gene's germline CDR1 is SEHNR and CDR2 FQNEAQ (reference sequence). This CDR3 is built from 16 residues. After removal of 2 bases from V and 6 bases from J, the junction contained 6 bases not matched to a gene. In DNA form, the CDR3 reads TGTGCCAGCAGCTTACGGGGGACAGGGGGCATGGATACGCAGTATTTT. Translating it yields CASSLRGTGGMDTQYF.